A single sample gave rise to the 21 T cell receptor beta chains below, sequenced in a study of metastatic and nonmetastatic thyroid tumors. Thyroid surgery took place with no prior treatment in any patient. With MiXCR, TCRdb reprocessed the PCR reads. The data show 11,000 to 15,000 clones, with 20% to 30% seen just once and 9.5% to 13% held by the top ten. Sequences were obtained from tumor tissue. The receptor set was obtained from a female donor with papillary thyroid cancer or a benign thyroid nodule (not recorded which). Some clones in this sample may be carry-over from other donors' samples.

By frequency in the sample, this clone is medium-sized. At one of its ends the junction is not consistent with the germline gene, which may arise from a read error. CDR3 sequence (DNA): TGTGCCAGCACCCTCCCCAGGGGGGGGCTGTTTTTT. The encoded protein is CASTLPRGGLFF. The chain carries TRBV28 and TRBJ2-2; D may correspond to TRBD1 or TRBD2 (7 bases each). Germline V CDR1 and CDR2: MDHEN, SYDVKM. This CDR3 contains 12 residues. Looking up the rest from reference TRBV28 and TRBJ2-2 gives the full variable domain: DVKVTQSSRYLVKRTGEKVFLECVQDMDHENMFWYRQDPGLGLRLIYFSYDVKMKEKGDIPEGYSVSREKKERFSLILESASTNQTSMYLCASTLPRGGLFFGEGSRLTVL.

In this sample, this clone is medium-sized. J is TRBJ2-1 and V is TRBV28; TRBD2 matches 7 bases. J gave up 7 bases and V 2 bases, and 8 bases lay outside the gene matches. CDR3 size: 15 residues. The V gene's germline CDR1 is MDHEN and CDR2 SYDVKM. The CDR3 protein is CASSLIAGARNEQFF. In nucleotides, the CDR3 is TGTGCCAGCAGTTTAATCGCGGGAGCAAGAAATGAGCAGTTCTTC.

The chain joins TRBV9 to TRBJ2-3, with TRBD2 as a possible D gene (6 bases). The CDR3 extends over 16 amino acids. Per the germline V gene, CDR1 is SGDLS and CDR2 is YYNGEE. V lost 0 bases and J 3 bases, leaving 14 bases between the germline ends. CDR3 sequence reads: CASSVEYGRGTDTQYF. For the CDR3, the DNA is TGTGCCAGCAGCGTAGAATACGGGAGAGGAACAGATACGCAGTATTTT.

This clone was counted only a few times. The chain employs TRBV6-1 and TRBJ2-3, with D unclear. There are 16 residues in the CDR3. The germline gives CDR1 MNHNS, CDR2 SASEGT. Trimming removed 0 bases at V and 0 bases at J, with 10 bases between. Here the CDR3 DNA reads TGTGCCAGCAGTGAAGCTAAAGGTTCTAGCACAGATACGCAGTATTTT. Amino acid sequence: CASSEAKGSSTDTQYF.

This clone was observed many times. This may stem from a read error, because a much larger clone lies one nucleotide away. Other nucleotide sequences from this sample produce the same CDR3. The chain joins TRBV12-3 or TRBV12-4 to TRBJ2-2; tentative D call: TRBD2 (5 bases). The CDR3 is 13 amino acids. The CDR3, as DNA: TGTGCCAGCAAATCGGGGAACACCGGGGAGCTGTTCTTT. Protein sequence: CASKSGNTGELFF.

The V call is TRBV6-2 or TRBV6-3, the J call TRBJ2-7; 8 nucleotides line up with TRBD2. V shed 7 bases, J shed 5 bases, and the junction held 13 bases outside the gene matches. Germline loops: CDR1 MNHEY, CDR2 SVGEGT. The CDR3 loop spans 15 amino acids. The CDR3 sequence is CASKASGSSFDEQYF. The CDR3 DNA is TGTGCCAGCAAAGCAAGCGGGAGTTCCTTCGACGAGCAGTACTTC.

The chain links TRBV5-8 to TRBJ1-2; D might be TRBD1 (5 bases). CDR3 length: 13 residues. Trimming shortened V by 2 bases and J by 7 bases, and 12 bases separated the two germline ends. Germline lookup yields CDR1 SGHTS and CDR2 YDEGEE. The CDR3 here is CASSLAGTGGYTF. CDR3 coding DNA: TGTGCCAGCAGCTTAGCAGGGACTGGTGGCTACACCTTC.

This clone was detected a few times. The rearrangement links TRBV6-2 or TRBV6-3 to TRBJ1-2; maybe TRBD1 (5 bases). The CDR3 contains 13 residues. V lost 2 bases to trimming and J lost 6 bases, with 10 bases between them. Germline-derived CDR1 and CDR2 are MNHEY and SVGEGT. The CDR3 nucleotides read TGTGCCAGCAGTTACAGGGGAGCGCATGGCTACACCTTC. Translation gives CASSYRGAHGYTF.

This clone was seen ten or more times. The V and J genes are TRBV9 and TRBJ2-3; 10 nucleotides agree with TRBD2. Trimming removed 2 bases from V and 3 bases from J; junction bases left unmatched: 15. The CDR3 is 19 amino acids. Germline-derived CDR1 and CDR2 are SGDLS and YYNGEE. Here the CDR3 DNA reads TGTGCCAGCAGCGTCGCCCTGGGGGCTAGCGGGAGACCAACAGATACGCAGTATTTT. Its protein is CASSVALGASGRPTDTQYF. The variable domain in full, with the rest retrieved from reference TRBV9 and TRBJ2-3, is DSGVTQTPKHLITATGQRVTLRCSPRSGDLSVYWYQQSLDQGLQFLIQYYNGEERAKGNILERFSAQQFPDLHSELNLSSLELGDSALYFCASSVALGASGRPTDTQYFGPGTRLTVL.

The chain's CDR3 is CAWSRRTNEQFF. CDR3 sequence (DNA): TGTGCCTGGAGTAGAAGGACCAATGAGCAGTTCTTC. The V call is TRBV30, the J call TRBJ2-1; no clear D. Trimming removed 2 bases at V and 6 bases at J, with 8 bases between. Germline V gene lookup returns CDR1 GTSNPN and CDR2 SVGIG (reference sequence). This CDR3 has 12 residues.

For this clone: This clone may be a read error of a much larger clone one base away. At the DNA level, this CDR3 is encoded by other sequences in the same sample as well. The V and J genes are TRBV7-8 and TRBJ2-1, with D possibly matching TRBD1 (6 bases). There are 14 residues in the CDR3. Germline V gene data show CDR1 as SGHVS and CDR2 as FQNEAQ. The V end lost 6 bases, the J end lost 3 bases, and 12 bases lay between the germline ends. CDR3: CASSRTRGYNEQFF. DNA of the CDR3: TGTGCCAGCAGTCGGACCAGGGGCTACAATGAGCAGTTCTTC. Combining the CDR3 with reference TRBV7-8 and TRBJ2-1 gives the whole variable domain GAGVSQSPRYKVAKRGQDVALRCDPISGHVSLFWYQQALGQGPEFLTYFQNEAQLDKSGLPSDRFFAERPEGSVSTLKIQRTQQEDSAVYLCASSRTRGYNEQFFGPGTRLTVL.

This clone has more than one count but fewer than ten. The gene calls are TRBV11-2 and TRBJ2-7; TRBD1 matches 7 bases. Germline V gives CDR1 SGHAT, CDR2 FQNNGV. The CDR3 is 16 residues long. J lost 2 bases, V lost 5 bases, and 12 bases had no gene match. The CDR3 loop reads CASSRLDRVGTYEQYF. Here the CDR3 DNA reads TGTGCCAGCAGCCGACTCGACAGGGTCGGAACCTACGAGCAGTACTTC.

This clone has just a few counts. CDR3 in amino acids: CARGGREELGEGGELFF. The CDR3 DNA reads TGTGCTAGGGGGGGGCGGGAGGAATTAGGGGAAGGAGGGGAGCTGTTTTTT. This chain connects TRBV10-3 to TRBJ2-2, with 8 nucleotides matching TRBD2. The CDR3 consists of 17 residues. CDR1 ENHRY and CDR2 SYGVKD come from the germline V gene.

By share, this clone ranks as medium-sized. V gene TRBV6-1 combines with J gene TRBJ2-7; 7 bases match TRBD2. Germline V gives CDR1 MNHNS, CDR2 SASEGT. The CDR3 has 15 residues. Trimming removed 1 base from V and 8 bases from J; junction bases left unmatched: 11. The CDR3 region has the DNA TGTGCCAGCAGTGAAGGATGGGAGGGCCTGGCTAAGCAGTACTTC. It encodes CASSEGWEGLAKQYF.

This clone occurred a few times. The DNA for the CDR3 is TGTGCCAGCAGTTACTGGGACAGGGCCTATGGCTACACCTTC. Its protein is CASSYWDRAYGYTF. The chain joins TRBV6-2 or TRBV6-3 to TRBJ1-2, with 9 positions matching TRBD1. There are 14 residues in the CDR3. Germline-derived CDR1 and CDR2 are MNHEY and SVGEGT. J was trimmed by 4 bases and V by 1 base; bases with no gene match: 1.

This clone was seen a few times. The chain combines TRBV28 with TRBJ2-7, with D tentatively TRBD2 (5 bases). This CDR3 has 15 amino acids. V lost 2 bases and J lost 2, with 13 bases in between. In germline, CDR1 is MDHEN, CDR2 SYDVKM. CDR3 sequence: CASSLTWTFTYEQYF. In DNA form, the CDR3 reads TGTGCCAGCAGTTTAACCTGGACTTTTACCTACGAGCAGTACTTC.

This clone was counted ten times or more. This chain connects TRBV7-2 to TRBJ1-5; TRBD1 might be the D (6 bases). This CDR3 is built from 15 residues. CDR1 SGHTA and CDR2 FQGNSA come from the germline V gene. Trimming shortened V by 5 bases and J by 4 bases, and 15 bases separated the two germline ends. The CDR3, as DNA: TGTGCCAGCAGCCGCGGGACACGGGAAAATCAGCCCCAGCATTTT. It codes for CASSRGTRENQPQHF.

The V gene is TRBV7-6, the J gene TRBJ2-7; no firm D call. Trimming shortened V by 2 bases and J by 0 bases, and 11 bases separated the two germline ends. CDR1 and CDR2 from the germline V gene are SGHVS and FNYEAQ. The CDR3 has 15 amino acids. The CDR3 sequence is CASSLMIGSSYEQYF. The CDR3, as DNA: TGTGCCAGCAGCTTAATGATCGGTAGCTCCTACGAGCAGTACTTC.

V usage is TRBV20-1 and J usage is TRBJ2-1, with 14 bases aligning to TRBD2. The V and J ends lost 3 bases and 0 bases, in that order; junction bases with no gene match: 10. CDR1 is DFQATT and CDR2 is SNEGSKA in the germline V gene (reference sequence). The CDR3 is 19 residues long. CDR3 in DNA: TGCAGTGCTAGGGGGGGTGGACTAGCGGGAGGCCTCTCCTACAATGAGCAGTTCTTC. This translates into CSARGGGLAGGLSYNEQFF.

The gene calls are TRBV19 and TRBJ1-1; the match to TRBD1 covers 8 bases. CDR1 is LNHDA and CDR2 is SQIVND in the germline V gene (reference sequence). V was clipped by 5 bases and J by 0 bases; unmatched bases: 8. The CDR3 has 16 amino acids. CDR3 amino acids: CASSESGTGLNTEAFF. The CDR3 DNA reads as TGTGCCAGTAGTGAATCCGGGACAGGCTTGAACACTGAAGCTTTCTTT.

By share of the sample, this clone is medium-sized (0.01 to 0.1%). The V call is TRBV6-1, the J call TRBJ2-1, with D perhaps given as TRBD1 or TRBD2 (6 bases each). The V gene lost 6 bases and the J gene lost 2 bases, with 11 bases spanning the gap. Per germline, CDR1 MNHNS and CDR2 SASEGT. This CDR3 is built from 14 residues. CDR3 in DNA: TGTGCCAGCAGGAAGGGGGAGGCCTACAATGAGCAGTTCTTC. Residues: CASRKGEAYNEQFF.